One and the same sample provided the 3 T cell receptor beta chains below, sequenced in a study of T cell clusters in autoimmune cytopenias. About 37,500 genome equivalents of blood DNA were amplified for TRB. One tube held mixed TRB-A and TRB-B primer pools for touch-down PCR. From the multiplex PCR reads, TCRdb lists one entry per CDR3 protein and no DNA. The sample includes 1,400 to 1,500 distinct CDR3 sequences. Another study also made use of these data, one on T cell repertoires in aging, cancer and after chemotherapy.

The source material was peripheral blood. All receptors come from a human donor with chronic lymphocytic leukemia.

This clonotype is called medium-sized (0.01 to 0.1%) based on its frequency. V and J are TRBV7-6 and TRBJ1-1. The CDR3 runs to 13 residues. Germline CDR1 and CDR2: SGHVS and FNYEAQ. CDR3 residues: CASSSSVNTEAFF.

The chain employs TRBV7-2 and TRBJ2-5. This CDR3 has 15 residues. Germline V gene data show CDR1 as SGHTA and CDR2 as FQGNSA. The CDR3 reads CASSLELADQETQYF.

The chain has TRBV20-1 and TRBJ2-3; TCRdb's D gene call, TRBD1, goes unchecked for lack of DNA. Germline-derived CDR1 and CDR2 are DFQATT and SNEGSKA (reference sequence). The CDR3 is 15 residues long. CDR3 region: CSARVRGGGTDTQYF.